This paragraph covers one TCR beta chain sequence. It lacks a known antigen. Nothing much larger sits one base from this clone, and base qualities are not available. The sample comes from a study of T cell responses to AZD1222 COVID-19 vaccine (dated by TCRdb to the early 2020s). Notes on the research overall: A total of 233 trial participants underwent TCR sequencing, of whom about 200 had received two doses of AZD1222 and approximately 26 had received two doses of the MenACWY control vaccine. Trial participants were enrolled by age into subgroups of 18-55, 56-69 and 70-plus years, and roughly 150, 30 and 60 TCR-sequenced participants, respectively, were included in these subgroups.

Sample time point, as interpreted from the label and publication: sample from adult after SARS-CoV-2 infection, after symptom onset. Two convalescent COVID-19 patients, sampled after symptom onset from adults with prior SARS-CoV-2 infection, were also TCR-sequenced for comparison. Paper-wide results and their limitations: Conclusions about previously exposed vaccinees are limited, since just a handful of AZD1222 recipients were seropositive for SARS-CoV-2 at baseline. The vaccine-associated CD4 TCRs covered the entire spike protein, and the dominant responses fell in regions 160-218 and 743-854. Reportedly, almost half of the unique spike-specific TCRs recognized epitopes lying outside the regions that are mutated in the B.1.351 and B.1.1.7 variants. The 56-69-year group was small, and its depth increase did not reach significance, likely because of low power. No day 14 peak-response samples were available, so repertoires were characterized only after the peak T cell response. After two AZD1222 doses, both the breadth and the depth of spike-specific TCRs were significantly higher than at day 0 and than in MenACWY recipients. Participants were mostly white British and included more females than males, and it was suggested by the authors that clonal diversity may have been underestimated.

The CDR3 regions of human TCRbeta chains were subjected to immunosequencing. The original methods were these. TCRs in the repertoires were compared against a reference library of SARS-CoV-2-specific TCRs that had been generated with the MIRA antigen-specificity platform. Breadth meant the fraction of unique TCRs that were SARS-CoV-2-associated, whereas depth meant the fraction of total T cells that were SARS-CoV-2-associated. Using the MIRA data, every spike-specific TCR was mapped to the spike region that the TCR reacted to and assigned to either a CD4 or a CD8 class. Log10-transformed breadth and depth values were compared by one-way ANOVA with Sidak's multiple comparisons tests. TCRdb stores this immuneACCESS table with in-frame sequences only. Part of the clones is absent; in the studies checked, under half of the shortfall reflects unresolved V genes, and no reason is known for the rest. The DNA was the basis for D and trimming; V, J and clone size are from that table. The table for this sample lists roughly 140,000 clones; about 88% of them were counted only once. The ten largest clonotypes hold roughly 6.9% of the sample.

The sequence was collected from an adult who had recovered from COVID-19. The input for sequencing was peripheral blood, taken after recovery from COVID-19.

The DNA is TGTGCCAGCAGCTTCGGACAGAACACTGAAGCTTTCTTT. This codes for CASSFGQNTEAFF. The chain joins TRBV5-6 to TRBJ1-1; TRBD1 might be the D gene, on 5 matching bases. V is clipped by 2 bases and J by 1 base, and the sequence between their germline boundaries is 6 bases long. CDR1 is given as SGHDT and CDR2 as YYEEEE, both from the germline V gene. From its cysteine to its phenylalanine, the CDR3 spans 13 amino acids. Of all the DNA, just the CDR3 is kept, 39 bases in frame from base 1.